This TCR beta chain came from a study of T cells in tuberculosis. At study entry, adolescents had tuberculin skin tests and IGRA screening. Profiled with immunoSEQ multiplex PCR; TCRdb holds only in-frame clones, not every one. The profile covers some 30,000 clones, with about 90% appearing a single time and 6% to 8% taken by the ten largest. The CDR3 covers 15 residues. The ends lost 4 bases at V and 5 bases at J; junction bases unmatched: 6. Per the germline V gene, CDR1 is SNHLY and CDR2 is FYNNEI. The sequenced sample consisted of PBMCs. The rearrangement uses TRBV2 and TRBJ1-2, with 11 bases aligning to TRBD1. The clonotype comes from a donor aged 5 to 30 with latent tuberculosis or without tuberculosis infection. Some clones in this sample may be carry-over from other donors' samples. CDR3: CASSGTGGVGYGYTF. CDR3 sequence (DNA): TGTGCCAGCAGTGGGACAGGGGGCGTGGGTTATGGCTACACCTTC.